This T cell receptor (beta chain) came from a study of T cell responses to AZD1222 COVID-19 vaccine. Whole-study findings and limits: Close to half of spike-specific TCRs reportedly recognize unmutated variant regions. Clonal diversity may have been underestimated, and the donors were mostly white British, with more females than males. Baseline seropositivity occurred in only six AZD1222 recipients.

Note on this clone: Its antigen is undetermined.

Here immunoSEQ multiplex PCR was the method, and the copy in TCRdb shows in-frame clones only, minus some. Found here are over 85,000 clones, 70% to 90% of them singletons; the top ten hold about 15%. The germline V gene encodes CDR1 SQVTM and CDR2 ANQGSEA. V lost 4 bases and J lost 2, with 9 bases in between. The CDR3 totals 12 residues. Investigators merged groups given second doses at roughly 4 or roughly 12 weeks. Sample: peripheral blood, taken 28 days after the second AZD1222 dose. This receptor was identified in an adult who received the AZD1222 COVID-19 vaccine. The chain employs TRBV29-1 and TRBJ2-7; D unresolved. The CDR3, as DNA: TGCAGCGTTGCCCGGCCAGCCTACGAGCAGTACTTC. Translation gives CSVARPAYEQYF.